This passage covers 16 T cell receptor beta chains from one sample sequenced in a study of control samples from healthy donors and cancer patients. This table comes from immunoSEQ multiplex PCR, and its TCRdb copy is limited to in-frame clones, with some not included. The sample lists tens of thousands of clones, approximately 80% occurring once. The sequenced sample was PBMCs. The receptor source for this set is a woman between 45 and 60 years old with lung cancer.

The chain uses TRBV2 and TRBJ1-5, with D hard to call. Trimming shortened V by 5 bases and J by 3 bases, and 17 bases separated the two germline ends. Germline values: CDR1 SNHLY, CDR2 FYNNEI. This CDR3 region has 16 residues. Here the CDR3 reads CASSLGPPAINQPQHF. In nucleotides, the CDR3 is TGTGCCAGCAGTCTTGGACCTCCAGCAATCAATCAGCCCCAGCATTTT.

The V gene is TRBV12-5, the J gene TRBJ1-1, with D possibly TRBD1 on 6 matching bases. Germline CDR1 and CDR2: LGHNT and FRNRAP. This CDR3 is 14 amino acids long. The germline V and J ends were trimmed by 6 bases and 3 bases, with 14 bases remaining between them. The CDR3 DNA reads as TGTGCTAGTGGCCGGGGGGAGGGGGACACTGAAGCTTTCTTT. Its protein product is CASGRGEGDTEAFF. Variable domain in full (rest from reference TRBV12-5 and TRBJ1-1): DARVTQTPRHKVTEMGQEVTMRCQPILGHNTVFWYRQTMMQGLELLAYFRNRAPLDDSGMPKDRFSAEMPDATLATLKIQPSEPRDSAVYFCASGRGEGDTEAFFGQGTRLTVV.

The CDR3 DNA reads as TGTGCCAGCAGTTTGGATTATGGGGATAGCACAGATACGCAGTATTTT. It yields the protein CASSLDYGDSTDTQYF. V and J are TRBV28 and TRBJ2-3; D remains ambiguous. This CDR3 comprises 16 residues. Between the trimmed V and J ends, which lost 3 bases and 0 bases, there was a span of 13 bases. CDR1 and CDR2 (germline): MDHEN, SYDVKM. The full variable domain, with the rest looked up from reference TRBV28 and TRBJ2-3, is DVKVTQSSRYLVKRTGEKVFLECVQDMDHENMFWYRQDPGLGLRLIYFSYDVKMKEKGDIPEGYSVSREKKERFSLILESASTNQTSMYLCASSLDYGDSTDTQYFGPGTRLTVL.

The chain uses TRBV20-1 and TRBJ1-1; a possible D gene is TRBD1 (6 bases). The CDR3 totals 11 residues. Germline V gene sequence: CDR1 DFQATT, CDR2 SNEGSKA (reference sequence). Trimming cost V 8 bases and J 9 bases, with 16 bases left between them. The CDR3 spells CSFLTGFKAFF. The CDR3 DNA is TGCAGTTTTCTCACAGGGTTCAAAGCTTTCTTT.

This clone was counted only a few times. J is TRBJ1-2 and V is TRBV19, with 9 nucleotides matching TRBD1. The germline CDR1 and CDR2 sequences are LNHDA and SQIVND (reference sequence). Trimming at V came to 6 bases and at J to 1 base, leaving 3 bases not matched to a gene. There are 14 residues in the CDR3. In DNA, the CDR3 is TGTGCCAGTAGACAGACAGGGGGTAACTATGGCTACACCTTC. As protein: CASRQTGGNYGYTF. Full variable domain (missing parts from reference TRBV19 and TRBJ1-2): DGGITQSPKYLFRKEGQNVTLSCEQNLNHDAMYWYRQDPGQGLRLIYYSQIVNDFQKGDIAEGYSVSREKKESFPLTVTSAQKNPTAFYLCASRQTGGNYGYTFGSGTRLTVV.

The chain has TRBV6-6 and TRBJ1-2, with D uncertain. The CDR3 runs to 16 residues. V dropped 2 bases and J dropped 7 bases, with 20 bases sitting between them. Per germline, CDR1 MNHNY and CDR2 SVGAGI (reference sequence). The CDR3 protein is CASSYQEVSRKGGYTF. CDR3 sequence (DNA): TGTGCCAGCAGTTACCAGGAAGTGTCTCGAAAGGGTGGCTACACCTTC.

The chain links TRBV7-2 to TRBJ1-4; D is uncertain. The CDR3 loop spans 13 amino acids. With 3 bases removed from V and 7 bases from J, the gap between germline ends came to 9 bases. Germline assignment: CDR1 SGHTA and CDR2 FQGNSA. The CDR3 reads CASSLSTSEKLFF. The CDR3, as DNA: TGTGCCAGCAGCTTGTCCACATCTGAAAAACTGTTTTTT. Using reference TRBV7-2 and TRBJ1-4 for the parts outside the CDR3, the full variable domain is GAGVSQSPSNKVTEKGKDVELRCDPISGHTALYWYRQSLGQGLEFLIYFQGNSAPDKSGLPSDRFSAERTGGSVSTLTIQRTQQEDSAVYLCASSLSTSEKLFFGSGTQLSVL.

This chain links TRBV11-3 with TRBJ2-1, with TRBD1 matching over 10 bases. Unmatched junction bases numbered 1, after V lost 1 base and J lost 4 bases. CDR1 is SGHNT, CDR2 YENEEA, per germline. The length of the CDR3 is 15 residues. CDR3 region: CASSLGTGGYNEQFF. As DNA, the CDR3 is TGTGCCAGCAGCTTAGGGACAGGGGGATACAATGAGCAGTTCTTC.

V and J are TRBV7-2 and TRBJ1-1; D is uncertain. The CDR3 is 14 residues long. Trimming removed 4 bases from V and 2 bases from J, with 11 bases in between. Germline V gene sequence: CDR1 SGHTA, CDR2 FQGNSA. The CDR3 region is CASSSDLYNTEAFF. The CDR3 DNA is TGTGCCAGCAGCTCCGACCTCTATAACACTGAAGCTTTCTTT.

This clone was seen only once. The CDR3 nucleotides are TGTGCCAGCTCACCTGACAGGGTTAACACTGAAGCTTTCTTT. Translated: CASSPDRVNTEAFF. The chain links TRBV18 to TRBJ1-1, with 7 positions matching TRBD1. The ends lost 3 bases at V and 2 bases at J; junction bases unmatched: 3. The CDR3 has 14 amino acids. In germline, CDR1 is KGHSH, CDR2 LQKENI.

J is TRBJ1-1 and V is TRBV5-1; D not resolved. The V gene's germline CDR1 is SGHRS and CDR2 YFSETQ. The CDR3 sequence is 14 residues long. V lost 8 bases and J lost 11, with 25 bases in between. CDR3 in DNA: TGCGCCAGTCGGCGGGCGGAGGGCAACTACGGGGCTTTCTTT. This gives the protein CASRRAEGNYGAFF.

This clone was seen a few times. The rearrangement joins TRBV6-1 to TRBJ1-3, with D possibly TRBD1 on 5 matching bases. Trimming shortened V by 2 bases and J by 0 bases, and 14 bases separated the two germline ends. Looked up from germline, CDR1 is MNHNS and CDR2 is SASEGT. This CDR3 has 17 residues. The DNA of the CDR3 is TGTGCCAGCAGTGAACCCCGTCCAGGGTTCTCTGGAAACACCATATATTTT. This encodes CASSEPRPGFSGNTIYF.

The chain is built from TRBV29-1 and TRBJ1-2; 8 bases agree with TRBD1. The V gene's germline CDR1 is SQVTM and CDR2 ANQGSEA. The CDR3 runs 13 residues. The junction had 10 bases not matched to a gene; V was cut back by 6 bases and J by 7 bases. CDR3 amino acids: CSVLTGVPLGYTF. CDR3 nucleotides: TGCAGCGTCCTGACAGGGGTCCCGCTTGGCTACACCTTC.

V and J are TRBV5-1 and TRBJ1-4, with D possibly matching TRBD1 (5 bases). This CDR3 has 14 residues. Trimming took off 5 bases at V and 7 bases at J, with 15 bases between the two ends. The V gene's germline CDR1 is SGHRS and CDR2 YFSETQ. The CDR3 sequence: CASRGGGNPEKLFF. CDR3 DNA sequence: TGCGCCAGCAGGGGCGGGGGAAATCCTGAAAAACTGTTTTTT.

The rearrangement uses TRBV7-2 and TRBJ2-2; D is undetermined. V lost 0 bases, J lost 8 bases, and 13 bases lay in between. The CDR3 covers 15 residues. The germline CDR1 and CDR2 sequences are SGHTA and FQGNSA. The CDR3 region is CASSLAAALVGELFF. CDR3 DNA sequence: TGTGCCAGCAGCTTAGCGGCGGCCCTCGTGGGGGAGCTGTTTTTT.

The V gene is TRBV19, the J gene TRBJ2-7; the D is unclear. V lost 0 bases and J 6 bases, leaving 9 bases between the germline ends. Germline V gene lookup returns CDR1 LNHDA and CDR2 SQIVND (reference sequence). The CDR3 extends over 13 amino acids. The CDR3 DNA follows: TGTGCCAGTAGTATAGATCGCTTCGGCGAGCAGTACTTC. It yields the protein CASSIDRFGEQYF.